The rows below give T cell receptor beta chains drawn from one sample of a study of blood T cell repertoires in COVID-19. Data came from immunoSEQ multiplex PCR; TCRdb stores just in-frame clones and leaves some out. The data hold over 150,000 clones, with 82% observed a single time. Sample: peripheral blood. Receptors were obtained from a woman aged 80 or over with active or convalescent COVID-19. CDR3s include the opening cysteine and the closing phenylalanine or tryptophan. D genes are given only for firm matches. Part of the rows lack a size; the others show once, few, many or a class for expanded clones.

CDR3 protein: CASSRRTELYEQYF; CDR3 DNA: TGTGCCAGCAGCCGACGGACAGAACTCTACGAGCAGTACTTC; V gene: TRBV7-8; J gene: TRBJ2-7; clone size: .; D gene: .
CDR3 protein: CATRDGAKNIQYF; CDR3 DNA: TGTGCCACTCGGGATGGAGCCAAAAACATTCAGTACTTC; V gene: TRBV2; J gene: TRBJ2-4; clone size: .; D gene: .
CDR3 protein: CATSDPRAGEETQYF; CDR3 DNA: TGTGCCACCAGTGACCCAAGGGCCGGGGAAGAGACCCAGTACTTC; V gene: TRBV24-1; J gene: TRBJ2-5; clone size: .; D gene: .
CDR3 protein: CASSVGQGVETQYF; CDR3 DNA: TGTGCCAGTAGTGTGGGACAAGGCGTGGAGACCCAGTACTTC; V gene: TRBV19; J gene: TRBJ2-5; clone size: .; D gene: .
CDR3 protein: CASSAGTGGDQPQHF; CDR3 DNA: TGTGCCAGCAGCGCTGGGACAGGGGGCGATCAGCCCCAGCATTTT; V gene: TRBV9; J gene: TRBJ1-5; clone size: .; D gene: TRBD1
CDR3 protein: CATSDPRGGNTEAFF; CDR3 DNA: TGTGCCACCAGTGATCCGAGGGGGGGGAACACTGAAGCTTTCTTT; V gene: TRBV24-1; J gene: TRBJ1-1; clone size: .; D gene: .
CDR3 protein: CASSIAPRDSSYNEQFF; CDR3 DNA: TGTGCCAGTAGTATTGCTCCGCGGGACAGCTCCTACAATGAGCAGTTCTTC; V gene: TRBV19; J gene: TRBJ2-1; clone size: once; D gene: .
CDR3 protein: CAGPGAGGADTQYF; CDR3 DNA: TGTGCCGGGCCGGGAGCGGGAGGCGCAGATACGCAGTATTTT; V gene: TRBV30; J gene: TRBJ2-3; clone size: .; D gene: TRBD2
CDR3 protein: CASSSTSLRDNEQFF; CDR3 DNA: TGTGCCAGCAGCTCGACTAGCCTGCGTGACAATGAGCAGTTCTTC; V gene: TRBV28; J gene: TRBJ2-1; clone size: few; D gene: TRBD2
CDR3 protein: CASTPGGNQETQYF; CDR3 DNA: TGTGCCAGCACCCCCGGGGGGAACCAAGAGACCCAGTACTTC; V gene: TRBV5-4; J gene: TRBJ2-5; clone size: .; D gene: TRBD2
CDR3 protein: CASRTGSNNEKLFF; CDR3 DNA: TGTGCCAGCAGAACAGGGTCAAATAATGAAAAACTGTTTTTT; V gene: TRBV5-6; J gene: TRBJ1-4; clone size: .; D gene: .
CDR3 protein: CASSVQGGASEAFF; CDR3 DNA: TGTGCCAGCAGCGTCCAGGGGGGTGCGTCTGAAGCTTTCTTT; V gene: TRBV9; J gene: TRBJ1-1; clone size: .; D gene: TRBD1
CDR3 protein: CASSRTLDTEAFF; CDR3 DNA: TGTGCCAGCTCACGGACTTTGGACACTGAAGCTTTCTTT; V gene: TRBV18; J gene: TRBJ1-1; clone size: .; D gene: .
CDR3 protein: CASSAGVGQPQHF; CDR3 DNA: TGTGCCAGCAGTGCAGGGGTGGGTCAGCCCCAGCATTTT; V gene: TRBV2; J gene: TRBJ1-5; clone size: .; D gene: .
CDR3 protein: CASSNREISEKLFF; CDR3 DNA: TGTGCCAGCAGCAACAGGGAAATTAGTGAAAAACTGTTTTTT; V gene: TRBV6-1; J gene: TRBJ1-4; clone size: .; D gene: .
CDR3 protein: CASSTTAGGRYEQYF; CDR3 DNA: TGCGCCAGCAGCACGACGGCAGGGGGCCGTTACGAGCAGTACTTC; V gene: TRBV5-1; J gene: TRBJ2-7; clone size: .; D gene: TRBD1
CDR3 protein: CASSLRYEQYF; CDR3 DNA: TGTGCCAGCAGTTTGCGCTACGAGCAGTACTTC; V gene: TRBV28; J gene: TRBJ2-7; clone size: .; D gene: .
CDR3 protein: CASSASGLAVYNEQFF; CDR3 DNA: TGTGCCAGCAGTGCATCCGGACTAGCGGTCTACAATGAGCAGTTCTTC; V gene: TRBV6-1; J gene: TRBJ2-1; clone size: .; D gene: TRBD2
CDR3 protein: CASSLGSRSVNEQFF; CDR3 DNA: TGCGCCAGCAGCTTGGGGTCTAGATCCGTCAATGAGCAGTTCTTC; V gene: TRBV5-1; J gene: TRBJ2-1; clone size: .; D gene: .
CDR3 protein: CASSQRVRGEGTEAFF; CDR3 DNA: TGTGCCAGCAGCCAACGAGTCCGAGGGGAGGGCACTGAAGCTTTCTTT; V gene: TRBV3-1/TRBV3-2; J gene: TRBJ1-1; clone size: .; D gene: .
CDR3 protein: CASSLERDWGRRAFF; CDR3 DNA: TGTGCCAGCAGCTTGGAACGGGATTGGGGTCGCAGGGCTTTCTTT; V gene: TRBV7-9; J gene: TRBJ1-1; clone size: .; D gene: .
CDR3 protein: CASSLTLAGGGDTQYF; CDR3 DNA: TGTGCCAGCAGCCTAACCCTAGCGGGAGGTGGGGATACGCAGTATTTT; V gene: TRBV2; J gene: TRBJ2-3; clone size: .; D gene: TRBD2
CDR3 protein: CASSPGLATQETQYF; CDR3 DNA: TGTGCCAGCAGCCCGGGACTAGCGACTCAAGAGACCCAGTACTTC; V gene: TRBV11-2; J gene: TRBJ2-5; clone size: .; D gene: TRBD2
CDR3 protein: CSVSTGGGYGYTF; CDR3 DNA: TGCAGCGTTTCCACAGGGGGAGGGTATGGCTACACCTTC; V gene: TRBV29-1; J gene: TRBJ1-2; clone size: .; D gene: TRBD1
CDR3 protein: CAWSPGSGYNEQFF; CDR3 DNA: TGTGCCTGGAGTCCCGGTAGCGGATACAATGAGCAGTTCTTC; V gene: TRBV30; J gene: TRBJ2-1; clone size: few; D gene: .
CDR3 protein: CATSDFASESGELFF; CDR3 DNA: TGTGCCACCAGTGATTTTGCTAGCGAATCCGGGGAGCTGTTTTTT; V gene: TRBV24-1; J gene: TRBJ2-2; clone size: .; D gene: .
CDR3 protein: CATALAGLYEQYF; CDR3 DNA: TGTGCCACCGCCTTAGCGGGACTCTACGAGCAGTACTTC; V gene: TRBV28; J gene: TRBJ2-7; clone size: .; D gene: TRBD2
CDR3 protein: CASSKLAGLTDTQYF; CDR3 DNA: TGTGCCAGCAGCAAACTAGCGGGGCTCACAGATACGCAGTATTTT; V gene: TRBV7-3; J gene: TRBJ2-3; clone size: .; D gene: TRBD2
CDR3 protein: CASSLGDYQYQETQYF; CDR3 DNA: TGCGCCAGCAGCTTGGGGGACTACCAGTACCAAGAGACCCAGTACTTC; V gene: TRBV5-1; J gene: TRBJ2-5; clone size: .; D gene: TRBD2
CDR3 protein: CASSLRRSSNYGYTF; CDR3 DNA: TGTGCCAGCAGCCTTCGAAGGAGCTCTAACTATGGCTACACCTTC; V gene: TRBV3-1/TRBV3-2; J gene: TRBJ1-2; clone size: once; D gene: .
CDR3 protein: CASSQGLSTGTSGSEQFF; CDR3 DNA: TGTGCCAGCAGCCAAGGTCTCAGCACCGGGACTAGCGGGAGTGAGCAGTTCTTC; V gene: TRBV3-1/TRBV3-2; J gene: TRBJ2-1; clone size: .; D gene: TRBD2
CDR3 protein: CASRGALNSPLHF; CDR3 DNA: TGTGCCAGCAGAGGAGCACTTAATTCACCCCTCCACTTT; V gene: TRBV6-5; J gene: TRBJ1-6; clone size: few; D gene: .
CDR3 protein: CASSPLMRDISGNTIYF; CDR3 DNA: TGTGCCAGCTCACCACTAATGAGGGATATCTCTGGAAACACCATATATTTT; V gene: TRBV18; J gene: TRBJ1-3; clone size: .; D gene: .
CDR3 protein: CASSQDQTSTDTQYF; CDR3 DNA: TGTGCCAGCAGCCAAGATCAGACAAGCACAGATACGCAGTATTTT; V gene: TRBV3-1/TRBV3-2; J gene: TRBJ2-3; clone size: .; D gene: .
CDR3 protein: CATLRRGYGYTF; CDR3 DNA: TGTGCCACCCTAAGAAGAGGCTATGGCTACACCTTC; V gene: TRBV24-1; J gene: TRBJ1-2; clone size: .; D gene: .
CDR3 protein: CASSQDRAGTEAFF; CDR3 DNA: TGTGCCAGCAGCCAAGACAGGGCGGGCACTGAAGCTTTCTTT; V gene: TRBV7-3; J gene: TRBJ1-1; clone size: .; D gene: TRBD1
CDR3 protein: CASSAQGRGAFF; CDR3 DNA: TGTGCCAGCAGCGCACAGGGCAGGGGGGCTTTCTTT; V gene: TRBV2; J gene: TRBJ1-1; clone size: .; D gene: TRBD1
CDR3 protein: CASSPSSTEQFF; CDR3 DNA: TGTGCCAGCTCACCCTCCAGTACTGAGCAGTTCTTC; V gene: TRBV18; J gene: TRBJ2-1; clone size: .; D gene: .
CDR3 protein: CASSFWGGGSGNTIYF; CDR3 DNA: TGTGCCAGCAGTTTCTGGGGCGGGGGCTCTGGAAACACCATATATTTT; V gene: TRBV28; J gene: TRBJ1-3; clone size: .; D gene: .
CDR3 protein: CASSRTGPTEAFF; CDR3 DNA: TGTGCCAGCAGCCGGACAGGGCCGACTGAAGCTTTCTTT; V gene: TRBV2; J gene: TRBJ1-1; clone size: .; D gene: TRBD1
CDR3 protein: CASSVRQGDTEAFF; CDR3 DNA: TGTGCCAGCAGCGTTCGACAGGGAGACACTGAAGCTTTCTTT; V gene: TRBV9; J gene: TRBJ1-1; clone size: .; D gene: TRBD1
CDR3 protein: CATSRNYGYTF; CDR3 DNA: TGTGCCACCTCGAGAAACTATGGCTACACCTTC; V gene: TRBV15; J gene: TRBJ1-2; clone size: .; D gene: .
CDR3 protein: CASSLSGRDSLAKNIQYF; CDR3 DNA: TGTGCCAGCAGCCTCAGCGGGAGGGACTCACTAGCCAAAAACATTCAGTACTTC; V gene: TRBV21-1; J gene: TRBJ2-4; clone size: .; D gene: .
CDR3 protein: CASSLGLTGAYEQYF; CDR3 DNA: TGCGCCAGCAGCTTGGGGTTGACAGGGGCCTACGAGCAGTACTTC; V gene: TRBV5-1; J gene: TRBJ2-7; clone size: .; D gene: TRBD1
CDR3 protein: CASSTTTGLGYTF; CDR3 DNA: TGTGCCAGCAGTACTACGACAGGGCTGGGCTACACCTTC; V gene: TRBV28; J gene: TRBJ1-2; clone size: .; D gene: TRBD1